The next 31 T cell receptor beta chains were all read from a single sample in a study of tissue T cells after allogeneic stem cell transplantation. Sequencing was performed with immunoSEQ multiplex PCR; in TCRdb, only in-frame clones are kept and a portion is missing. The sample consists of 480 or so clones, just over 45% of them appearing once. The source material was skin, sampled at autopsy. The receptors stem from a female patient aged 40 to 75 with steroid-refractory graft-versus-host disease after an allogeneic stem cell transplant. Some T cells may trace back to the graft donor.

The rearrangement links TRBV7-2 to TRBJ2-5, with D possibly being TRBD1 or TRBD2 (5 bases each). CDR1 SGHTA and CDR2 FQGNSA come from the germline V gene. This CDR3 comprises 13 residues. The V gene lost 3 bases and the J gene lost 5 bases, with 10 bases spanning the gap. The CDR3 sequence: CASSFQRDETQYF. CDR3 coding DNA: TGTGCCAGCAGCTTTCAAAGGGACGAGACCCAGTACTTC.

This clone is large. The chain joins TRBV7-8 to TRBJ2-2, with TRBD1 matching over 8 bases. There are 15 residues in the CDR3. Losses at the gene ends were 6 bases for V and 6 bases for J; bases not matched to a gene: 9. Germline V gene data show CDR1 as SGHVS and CDR2 as FQNEAQ. This CDR3 is CASRSTVQGAGELFF. CDR3 nucleotide sequence: TGTGCCAGCAGATCTACAGTACAGGGGGCCGGGGAGCTGTTTTTT.

By proportion, this clone is medium-sized. The rearrangement uses TRBV4-2 and TRBJ2-7; TRBD2 matches 8 bases. Germline V gives CDR1 LGHNA, CDR2 YNFKEQ. The CDR3 is made up of 16 amino acids. After removal of 4 bases from V and 3 bases from J, the junction contained 11 bases not matched to a gene. This CDR3 reads CASSLLSGGTFYEQYF. CDR3 in DNA: TGTGCCAGCAGCCTTTTAAGCGGGGGTACTTTCTACGAGCAGTACTTC.

Relative to its sample, this clone is large. The rearrangement joins TRBV6-1 to TRBJ2-7; D is perhaps TRBD1 (5 bases). Trimming stripped 2 bases from V and 7 bases from J, with 9 bases between. Per germline, CDR1 MNHNS and CDR2 SASEGT. The CDR3 sequence is 12 residues long. Written as DNA, the CDR3 is TGTGCCAGCAGTGAACAGGGCAATGAGCAGTACTTC. It translates to CASSEQGNEQYF.

The genes are TRBV10-3 and TRBJ2-1; TRBD2 aligns across 8 bases. Germline CDR1 reads ENHRY; CDR2 reads SYGVKD. V shed 4 bases and J 3 bases; nucleotides not matched to a gene: 2. The CDR3 is 14 amino acids. The CDR3 loop reads CAISGRGVYNEQFF. In nucleotides, the CDR3 is TGTGCCATCAGTGGGCGGGGGGTCTACAATGAGCAGTTCTTC.

The chain recombines TRBV9 with TRBJ2-7; D is ambiguous. The CDR3 sequence is 13 residues long. Germline V CDR1 and CDR2: SGDLS, YYNGEE. The V end was cut by 0 bases, the J end by 6 bases, with 10 bases between. CDR3 amino acids: CASSVDVVAEQYF. DNA of the CDR3: TGTGCCAGCAGCGTAGACGTCGTTGCCGAGCAGTACTTC.

This clone has more than one count but fewer than ten. The chain couples TRBV5-1 to TRBJ2-3; no clear D. In germline, CDR1 is SGHRS, CDR2 YFSETQ. The CDR3 spans 15 residues. The V end was cut by 2 bases, the J end by 3 bases, with 13 bases between. DNA of the CDR3: TGCGCCAGCAGCTTAGTCCCCTTCCCGACAGATACGCAGTATTTT. Translated, it gives CASSLVPFPTDTQYF.

This clone is large (0.1 to 1%) in the sample. The chain couples TRBV5-1 to TRBJ2-7, with 9 bases fitting TRBD1. J gave up 0 bases and V 3 bases, and 7 bases lay outside the gene matches. This CDR3 is built from 16 residues. Germline V gene lookup returns CDR1 SGHRS and CDR2 YFSETQ. The chain's CDR3 is CASSWTGTGSSYEQYF. CDR3 in DNA: TGCGCCAGCAGCTGGACCGGGACAGGGAGCTCCTACGAGCAGTACTTC.

A few counts support this clone. The chain links TRBV5-4 to TRBJ1-2, with 12 nucleotides matching TRBD1. The trim removed 5 bases at V and 5 bases at J, leaving 10 bases unmatched. Germline values: CDR1 SGHNT, CDR2 YYREEE (reference sequence). The CDR3 loop spans 16 amino acids. The CDR3 loop reads CASRPRDRGRWYGYTF. The CDR3 nucleotides are TGTGCCAGCAGACCCCGGGACAGGGGGCGCTGGTATGGCTACACCTTC.

This clone was seen only a few times. The J gene is TRBJ1-6, the V gene TRBV6-5; 8 nucleotides align to TRBD1. The germline CDR1 and CDR2 sequences are MNHEY and SVGAGI. This CDR3 region has 15 residues. Losses at the gene ends were 8 bases for V and 6 bases for J; bases not matched to a gene: 9. Written as DNA, the CDR3 is TGTGCCAGCCAACAGGGGGGTGCTTTTAATTCACCCCTCCACTTT. As protein: CASQQGGAFNSPLHF.

This clone has a handful of counts. The chain couples TRBV11-2 to TRBJ1-2, with D possibly being TRBD1 (6 bases). The CDR3 consists of 15 residues. Trimming took 5 bases from V and 4 from J, leaving 17 bases between them. Germline CDR1 and CDR2: SGHAT and FQNNGV. The CDR3 is CASSDRRGHGYGYTF. The CDR3 DNA sequence: TGTGCCAGCAGCGATCGGCGGGGGCACGGCTATGGCTACACCTTC.

By sample fraction, this clone is large (0.1 to 1%). J is TRBJ2-3 and V is TRBV4-2; 8 bases align to TRBD2. The germline V gene has CDR1 LGHNA and CDR2 YNFKEQ. The length of the CDR3 is 16 residues. The ends lost 1 base at V and 0 bases at J; junction bases unmatched: 3. The CDR3 DNA is TGTGCCAGCAGCCAAGGGCGGGGGGCTAGCACAGATACGCAGTATTTT. It codes for CASSQGRGASTDTQYF.

This clone is termed large. The chain carries TRBV28 and TRBJ2-7; 13 positions agree with TRBD2. Germline V CDR1 and CDR2: MDHEN, SYDVKM. This CDR3 spans 14 amino acids. J gave up 7 bases and V 3 bases, and 3 bases lay outside the gene matches. Here the CDR3 DNA reads TGTGCCAGCAGTTTGGGACTAGCGGGGATGGAGCAGTACTTC. The encoded protein is CASSLGLAGMEQYF.

This clone came up a few times. The J gene is TRBJ2-7, the V gene TRBV4-1; 7 bases agree with TRBD2. The CDR3 consists of 14 residues. The germline V gene encodes CDR1 MGHRA and CDR2 YSYEKL. V lost 3 bases, J lost 4 bases, and 6 bases stayed unmatched. CDR3 region: CASSHRLASYEQYF. As DNA, the CDR3 is TGCGCCAGCAGCCATCGACTAGCTTCTTACGAGCAGTACTTC.

CDR3 amino acids: CASSQDPGWRDEKLFF. The DNA of the CDR3 is TGTGCCAGCAGCCAAGATCCCGGGTGGAGGGATGAAAAACTGTTTTTT. V and J are TRBV3-1 (or the pseudogene TRBV3-2) and TRBJ1-4; no clear D gene. The length of the CDR3 is 16 residues. Germline CDR1 and CDR2: LGHDT and YNNKEL (reference sequence). Trimming removed 0 bases from V and 6 bases from J, with 14 bases in between.

V gene TRBV27 combines with J gene TRBJ1-2; 8 bases match TRBD1. With 2 bases clipped from V and 4 bases from J, the junction kept 6 bases outside the gene matches. The germline V gene has CDR1 MNHEY and CDR2 SMNVEV (reference sequence). CDR3 length equals 15 residues. The CDR3 DNA reads as TGTGCCAGCAGTTTACCCAGGGGGCGCGGCTATGGCTACACCTTC. It yields the protein CASSLPRGRGYGYTF.

In this sample, this clone turned up a few times. The rearrangement links TRBV27 to TRBJ2-1, with TRBD1 matching over 9 bases. Germline CDR1 is MNHEY and CDR2 is SMNVEV (reference sequence). The CDR3 totals 13 residues. The trim removed 8 bases at V and 4 bases at J, leaving 3 bases unmatched. The CDR3: CASLDRGYNEQFF. For the CDR3, the DNA is TGTGCCAGCTTGGACAGGGGTTACAATGAGCAGTTCTTC.

The chain couples TRBV5-6 to TRBJ1-4; D remains unclear. Germline CDR1 SGHDT, CDR2 YYEEEE. CDR3 length equals 13 residues. V lost 1 base and J 4 bases, leaving 5 bases between the germline ends. The CDR3 loop is CASSLTVNEKLFF. The CDR3 DNA sequence: TGTGCCAGCAGCTTGACGGTTAATGAAAAACTGTTTTTT.

By sample share, this clone is large (0.1 to 1%). The genes are TRBV11-2 and TRBJ1-1; TRBD1 might be the D (5 bases). This CDR3 spans 15 amino acids. CDR1 is SGHAT and CDR2 is FQNNGV in the germline V gene. Trimming pared 5 bases from V and 2 bases from J, leaving 15 bases between. The CDR3 DNA sequence: TGTGCCAGCAGCCCGAGTGGGACTTTAAACACTGAAGCTTTCTTT. Translated, it gives CASSPSGTLNTEAFF.

This clone qualifies as large. The chain has TRBV9 and TRBJ2-7; D is uncertain. Germline lookup yields CDR1 SGDLS and CDR2 YYNGEE. CDR3 length equals 14 residues. V was shortened by 3 bases and J by 0 bases, with 10 bases between the two germline ends. The CDR3 DNA reads TGTGCCAGCAGCGCCGGCGGAAGCTCCTACGAGCAGTACTTC. Residues: CASSAGGSSYEQYF.

This rearrangement joins TRBV18 to TRBJ2-2, with TRBD1 identical over 7 bases. V shed 5 bases and J 0 bases; nucleotides not matched to a gene: 3. This CDR3 has 15 amino acids. Germline values: CDR1 KGHSH, CDR2 LQKENI. This chain's CDR3 is CASSLGQPNTGELFF. As DNA, the CDR3 is TGTGCCAGCTCATTGGGACAGCCGAACACCGGGGAGCTGTTTTTT.

The chain recombines TRBV10-3 with TRBJ2-7; TRBD1 aligns across 8 bases. V dropped 6 bases and J dropped 3; count of bases not matched to a gene: 13. This CDR3 is 16 amino acids long. Germline CDR1 reads ENHRY; CDR2 reads SYGVKD. The CDR3 coding sequence is TGTGCCATCAGATCCGGGACAGGACGAATAAACTACGAGCAGTACTTC. The encoded protein is CAIRSGTGRINYEQYF.

The chain combines TRBV18 with TRBJ2-5, with D tentatively TRBD2 (6 bases). Germline CDR1 is KGHSH and CDR2 is LQKENI. The ends were cut back, 5 bases at V and 5 bases at J, with 21 bases in the middle. The CDR3 loop spans 16 amino acids. The CDR3 nucleotides are TGTGCCAGCTCAAACCCTCAACTAGCTTTTGCGGAGACCCAGTACTTC. Translating gives CASSNPQLAFAETQYF.

CDR3 protein: CASSYFGGAFSGNTIYF. In DNA form, the CDR3 reads TGTGCCAGCAGTTACTTCGGGGGGGCCTTCTCTGGAAACACCATATATTTT. The chain combines TRBV6-2 or TRBV6-3 with TRBJ1-3; the D gene is possibly TRBD1 (6 bases). With 1 base removed from V and 0 bases from J, the gap between germline ends came to 13 bases. The CDR3 loop spans 17 amino acids. The germline gives CDR1 MNHEY, CDR2 SVGEGT.

The CDR3 nucleotides read TGTGCCAGTAGTATGAGGGCCGGGAGGGAGACCCAGTACTTC. Translated: CASSMRAGRETQYF. The chain links TRBV19 to TRBJ2-5; TRBD2 aligns across 7 bases. The CDR3 covers 14 residues. The V gene's germline CDR1 is LNHDA and CDR2 SQIVND (reference sequence). With V trimmed by 3 bases and J by 5 bases, 6 bases remained unmatched. Looking up the rest from reference TRBV19 and TRBJ2-5 gives the full variable domain: DGGITQSPKYLFRKEGQNVTLSCEQNLNHDAMYWYRQDPGQGLRLIYYSQIVNDFQKGDIAEGYSVSREKKESFPLTVTSAQKNPTAFYLCASSMRAGRETQYFGPGTRLLVL.

The V call is TRBV5-5, the J call TRBJ2-7; TRBD2 matches at 9 bases. The J segment lost 3 bases and the V segment lost 0 bases, leaving 4 bases of the junction unmatched. The length of the CDR3 is 15 residues. In germline, CDR1 is SGHKS, CDR2 YYEKEE (reference sequence). CDR3 in DNA: TGTGCCAGCAGCTTGGGGTTAGCGGGAGTCTACGAGCAGTACTTC. Its protein product is CASSLGLAGVYEQYF.

CDR3 DNA sequence: TGTGCCAGCAGGCCCGGGACAGGGGCAGATACGCAGTATTTT. The encoded protein is CASRPGTGADTQYF. V is TRBV3-1 (or the pseudogene TRBV3-2) and J is TRBJ2-3, with TRBD1 identical over 10 bases. Trimming removed 6 bases from V and 4 bases from J; junction bases left unmatched: 4. This CDR3 is 14 amino acids long. The germline V gene encodes CDR1 LGHDT and CDR2 YNNKEL (reference sequence).

In this sample, this clone is large. The V and J genes are TRBV18 and TRBJ1-5, with D unclear. The germline V gene encodes CDR1 KGHSH and CDR2 LQKENI. The CDR3 length is 16 residues. The ends were cut back, 2 bases at V and 0 bases at J, with 11 bases in the middle. The CDR3 here is CASSPVGTTSNQPQHF. Written as DNA, the CDR3 is TGTGCCAGCTCACCAGTAGGAACGACTAGCAATCAGCCCCAGCATTTT.

Within the sample, this clone is large. The gene calls are TRBV6-5 and TRBJ2-4; D ambiguous. V lost 2 bases to trimming and J lost 0 bases, with 11 bases between them. The germline CDR1 and CDR2 sequences are MNHEY and SVGAGI. This CDR3 is built from 16 residues. The CDR3 is CASSYTRRLAKNIQYF. CDR3 nucleotides: TGTGCCAGCAGTTACACAAGACGTTTAGCCAAAAACATTCAGTACTTC.

This clone rates as medium-sized. The rearrangement uses TRBV23-1 and TRBJ1-6; no clear D. Being an ORF, TRBV23-1 has a function that is uncertain. The CDR3 loop spans 16 amino acids. Trimming removed 0 bases at V and 0 bases at J, with 6 bases between. The CDR3: CASSQSACSYNSPLHF. DNA of the CDR3: TGCGCCAGCAGTCAATCGGCGTGCTCCTATAATTCACCCCTCCACTTT.

This clone was counted a few times. The chain links TRBV7-9 to TRBJ1-6; D is uncertain. V was cut by 3 bases and J by 7 bases, with 7 bases left in between. CDR3 size: 13 residues. The germline V gene encodes CDR1 SEHNR and CDR2 FQNEAQ (reference sequence). The CDR3: CASSFPGNSPLHF. CDR3 nucleotides: TGTGCCAGCAGCTTTCCGGGAAATTCACCCCTCCACTTT.